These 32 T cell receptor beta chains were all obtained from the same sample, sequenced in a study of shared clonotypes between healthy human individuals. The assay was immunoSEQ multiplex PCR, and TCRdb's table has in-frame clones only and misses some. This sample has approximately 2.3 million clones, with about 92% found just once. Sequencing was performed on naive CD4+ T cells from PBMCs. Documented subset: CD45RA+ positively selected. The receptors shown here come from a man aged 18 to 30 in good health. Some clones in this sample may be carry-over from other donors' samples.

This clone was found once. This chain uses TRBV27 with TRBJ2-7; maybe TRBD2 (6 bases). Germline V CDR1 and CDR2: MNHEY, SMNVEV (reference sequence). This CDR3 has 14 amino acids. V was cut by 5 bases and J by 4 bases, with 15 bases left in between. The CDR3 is CASSPTGTGYEQYF. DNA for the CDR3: TGTGCCAGCAGTCCAACCGGGACTGGTTACGAGCAGTACTTC.

The CDR3 bases are TGTGCCAGCCTTCTTGGGGAGCAGTACTTC. Translating gives CASLLGEQYF. The chain links TRBV6-1 to TRBJ2-7; D gene uncertain. The germline CDR1 and CDR2 sequences are MNHNS and SASEGT. V dropped 8 bases and J dropped 7 bases, with 9 bases sitting between them. This CDR3 contains 10 residues.

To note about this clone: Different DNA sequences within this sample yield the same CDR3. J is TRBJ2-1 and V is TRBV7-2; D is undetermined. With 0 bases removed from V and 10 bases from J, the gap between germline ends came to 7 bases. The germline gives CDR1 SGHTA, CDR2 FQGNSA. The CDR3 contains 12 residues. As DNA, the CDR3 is TGTGCCAGCAGCTTAGCATCACGGGAGCAGTTCTTC. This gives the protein CASSLASREQFF.

DNA of the CDR3: TGTGCCAGCAGTTTAGAAGCGGGAGGAAGGGTTGAGCAGTTCTTC. It is translated as CASSLEAGGRVEQFF. This sequence joins TRBV28 and TRBJ2-1; 9 nucleotides line up with TRBD2. V was clipped by 2 bases and J by 9 bases; unmatched bases: 8. The CDR3 extends over 15 amino acids. From germline, CDR1 is MDHEN and CDR2 SYDVKM.

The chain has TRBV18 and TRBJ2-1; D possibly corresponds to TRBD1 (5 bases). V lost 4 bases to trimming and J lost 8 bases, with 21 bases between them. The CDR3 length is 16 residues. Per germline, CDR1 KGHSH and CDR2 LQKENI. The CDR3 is CASSQRQIGSFDEQFF. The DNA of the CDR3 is TGTGCCAGCTCACAACGACAGATCGGGTCATTCGATGAGCAGTTCTTC.

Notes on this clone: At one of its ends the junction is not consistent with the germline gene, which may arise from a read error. The CDR3 is CASSRTRINEKLFF. CDR3 coding DNA: TGTGCCAGCAGTAGGACACGGATAAATGAAAAGCTGTTTTTT. This chain uses TRBV28 with TRBJ1-4; TRBD1 might be the D (5 bases). From germline, CDR1 is MDHEN and CDR2 SYDVKM. This CDR3 is built from 14 residues.

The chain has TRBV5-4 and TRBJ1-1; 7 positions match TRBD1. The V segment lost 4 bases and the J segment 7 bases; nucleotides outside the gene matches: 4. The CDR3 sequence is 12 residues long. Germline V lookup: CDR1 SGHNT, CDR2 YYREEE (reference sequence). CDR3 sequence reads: CASSPGQREAFF. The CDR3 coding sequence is TGTGCCAGCAGCCCGGGACAGCGTGAAGCTTTCTTT.

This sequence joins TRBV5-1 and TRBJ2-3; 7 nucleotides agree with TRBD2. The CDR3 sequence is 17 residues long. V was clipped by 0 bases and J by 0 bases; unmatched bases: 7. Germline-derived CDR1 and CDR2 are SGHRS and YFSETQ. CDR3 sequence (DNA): TGCGCCAGCAGCTTGGCCCCGCTAGCGGTGAGCACAGATACGCAGTATTTT. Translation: CASSLAPLAVSTDTQYF.

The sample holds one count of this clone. The CDR3 here is CASSLGQGGAGYTF. The CDR3 DNA reads TGCGCCAGCAGCTTAGGACAGGGTGGTGCCGGCTACACCTTC. The chain joins TRBV5-1 to TRBJ1-2, with 8 bases aligning to TRBD1. The length of the CDR3 is 14 residues. Trimming removed 2 bases from V and 8 bases from J; junction bases left unmatched: 8. The germline V gene has CDR1 SGHRS and CDR2 YFSETQ. The entire variable domain, with the rest obtained from reference TRBV5-1 and TRBJ1-2, is as follows: KAGVTQTPRYLIKTRGQQVTLSCSPISGHRSVSWYQQTPGQGLQFLFEYFSETQRNKGNFPGRFSGRQFSNSRSEMNVSTLELGDSALYLCASSLGQGGAGYTFGSGTRLTVV.

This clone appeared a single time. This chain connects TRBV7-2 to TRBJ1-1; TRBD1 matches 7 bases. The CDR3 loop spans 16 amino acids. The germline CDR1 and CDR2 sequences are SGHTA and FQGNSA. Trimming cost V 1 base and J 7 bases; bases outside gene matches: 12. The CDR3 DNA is TGTGCCAGCAGCTTAGGAAGGCAAGGGGGCTTGGGTGAAGCTTTCTTT. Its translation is CASSLGRQGGLGEAFF. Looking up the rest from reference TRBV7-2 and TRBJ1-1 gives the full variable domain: GAGVSQSPSNKVTEKGKDVELRCDPISGHTALYWYRQSLGQGLEFLIYFQGNSAPDKSGLPSDRFSAERTGGSVSTLTIQRTQQEDSAVYLCASSLGRQGGLGEAFFGQGTRLTVV.

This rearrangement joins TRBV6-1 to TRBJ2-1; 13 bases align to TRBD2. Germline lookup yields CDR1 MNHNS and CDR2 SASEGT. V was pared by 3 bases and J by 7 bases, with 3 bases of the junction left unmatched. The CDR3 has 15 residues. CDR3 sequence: CASSDGLAGANEQFF. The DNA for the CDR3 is TGTGCCAGCAGTGACGGACTAGCGGGAGCTAATGAGCAGTTCTTC.

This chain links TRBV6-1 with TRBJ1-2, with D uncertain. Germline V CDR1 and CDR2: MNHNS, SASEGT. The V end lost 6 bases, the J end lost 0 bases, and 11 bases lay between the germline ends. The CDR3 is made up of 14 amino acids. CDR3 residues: CASSYTLTNYGYTF. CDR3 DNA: TGTGCCAGCAGCTATACCCTGACTAACTATGGCTACACCTTC.

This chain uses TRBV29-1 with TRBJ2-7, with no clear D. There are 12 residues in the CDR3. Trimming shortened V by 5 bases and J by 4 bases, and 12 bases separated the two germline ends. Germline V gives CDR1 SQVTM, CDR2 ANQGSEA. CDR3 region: CSVRQGWYEQYF. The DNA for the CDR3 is TGCAGCGTTAGGCAAGGTTGGTACGAGCAGTACTTC.

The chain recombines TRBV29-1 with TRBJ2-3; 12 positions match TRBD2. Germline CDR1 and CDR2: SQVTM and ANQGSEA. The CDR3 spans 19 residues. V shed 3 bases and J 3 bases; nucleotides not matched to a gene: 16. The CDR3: CSVDRGRSSGRAWTDTQYF. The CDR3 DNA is TGCAGCGTTGACCGAGGGAGATCTAGCGGGAGGGCCTGGACAGATACGCAGTATTTT.

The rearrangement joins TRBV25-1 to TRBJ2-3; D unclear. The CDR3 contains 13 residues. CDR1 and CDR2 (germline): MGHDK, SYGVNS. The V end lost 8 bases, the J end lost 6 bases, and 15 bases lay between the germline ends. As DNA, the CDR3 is TGTGCCAGCTATCCTCGAGGTTGGGATACGCAGTATTTT. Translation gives CASYPRGWDTQYF.

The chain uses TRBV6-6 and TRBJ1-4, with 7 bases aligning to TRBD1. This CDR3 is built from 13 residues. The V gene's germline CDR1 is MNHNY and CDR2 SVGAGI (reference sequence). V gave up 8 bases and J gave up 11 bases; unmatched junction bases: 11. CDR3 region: CASGLAGGGKLFF. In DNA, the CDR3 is TGTGCCAGCGGATTAGCAGGGGGTGGGAAACTGTTTTTT.

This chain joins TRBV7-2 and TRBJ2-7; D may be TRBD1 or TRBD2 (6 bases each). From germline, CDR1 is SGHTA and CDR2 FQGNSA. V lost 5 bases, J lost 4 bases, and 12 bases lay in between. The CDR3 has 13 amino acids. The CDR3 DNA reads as TGTGCCAGCAGCCGGAGGGGGATTTACGAGCAGTACTTC. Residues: CASSRRGIYEQYF.

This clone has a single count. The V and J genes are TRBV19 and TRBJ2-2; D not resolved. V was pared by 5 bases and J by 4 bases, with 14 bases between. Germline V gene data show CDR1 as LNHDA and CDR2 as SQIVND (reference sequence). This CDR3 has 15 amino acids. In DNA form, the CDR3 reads TGTGCCAGTAGTCCCCTCCGGGTGGGCACCGGGGAGCTGTTTTTT. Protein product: CASSPLRVGTGELFF.

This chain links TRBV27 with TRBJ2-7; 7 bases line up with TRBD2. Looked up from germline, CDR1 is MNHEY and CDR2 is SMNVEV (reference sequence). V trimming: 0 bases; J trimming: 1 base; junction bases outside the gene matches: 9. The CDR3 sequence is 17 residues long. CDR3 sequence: CASSLSGTGGWSYEQYF. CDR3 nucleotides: TGTGCCAGCAGTTTATCGGGGACGGGAGGTTGGTCCTACGAGCAGTACTTC.

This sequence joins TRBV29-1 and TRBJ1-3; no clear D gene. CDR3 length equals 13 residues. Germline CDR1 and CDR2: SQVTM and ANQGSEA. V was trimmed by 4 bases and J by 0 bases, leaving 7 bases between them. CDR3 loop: CSVVVCSGNTIYF. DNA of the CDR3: TGCAGCGTTGTTGTGTGCTCTGGAAACACCATATATTTT.

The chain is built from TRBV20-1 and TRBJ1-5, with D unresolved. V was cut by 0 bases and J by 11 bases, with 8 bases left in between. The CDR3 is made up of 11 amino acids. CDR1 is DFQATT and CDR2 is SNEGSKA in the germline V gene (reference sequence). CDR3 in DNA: TGCAGTGCTAGAGAGGCATTCTCCCAGCATTTT. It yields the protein CSAREAFSQHF.

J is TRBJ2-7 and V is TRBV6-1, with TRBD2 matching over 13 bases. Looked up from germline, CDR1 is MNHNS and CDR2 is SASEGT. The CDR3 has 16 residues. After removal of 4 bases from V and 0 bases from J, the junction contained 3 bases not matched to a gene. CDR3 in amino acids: CASSGGTSGVSYEQYF. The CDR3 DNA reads TGTGCCAGCAGTGGGGGGACTAGCGGGGTCTCCTACGAGCAGTACTTC.

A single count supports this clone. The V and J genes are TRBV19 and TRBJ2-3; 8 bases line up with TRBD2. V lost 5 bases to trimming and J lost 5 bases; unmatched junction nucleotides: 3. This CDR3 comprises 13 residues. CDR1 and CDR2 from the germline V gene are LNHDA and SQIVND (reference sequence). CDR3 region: CASSVREGDTQYF. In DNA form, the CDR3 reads TGTGCCAGTAGTGTCCGGGAGGGAGATACGCAGTATTTT. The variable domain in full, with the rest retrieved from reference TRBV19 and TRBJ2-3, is DGGITQSPKYLFRKEGQNVTLSCEQNLNHDAMYWYRQDPGQGLRLIYYSQIVNDFQKGDIAEGYSVSREKKESFPLTVTSAQKNPTAFYLCASSVREGDTQYFGPGTRLTVL.

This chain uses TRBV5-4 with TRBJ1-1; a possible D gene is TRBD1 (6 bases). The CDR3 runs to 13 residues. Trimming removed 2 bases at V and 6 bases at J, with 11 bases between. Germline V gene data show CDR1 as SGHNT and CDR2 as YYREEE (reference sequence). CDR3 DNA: TGTGCCAGCAGCTTCCAGGGGATCCCTGAAGCTTTCTTT. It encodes CASSFQGIPEAFF. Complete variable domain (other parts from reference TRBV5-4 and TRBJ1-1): ETGVTQSPTHLIKTRGQQVTLRCSSQSGHNTVSWYQQALGQGPQFIFQYYREEENGRGNFPPRFSGLQFPNYSSELNVNALELDDSALYLCASSFQGIPEAFFGQGTRLTVV.

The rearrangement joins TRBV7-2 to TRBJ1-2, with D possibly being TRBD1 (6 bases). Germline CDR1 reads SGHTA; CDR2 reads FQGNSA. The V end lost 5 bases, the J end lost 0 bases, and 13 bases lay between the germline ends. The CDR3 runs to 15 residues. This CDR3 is CASSRGQRTNYGYTF. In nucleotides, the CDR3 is TGTGCCAGCAGCAGAGGACAGCGGACTAACTATGGCTACACCTTC. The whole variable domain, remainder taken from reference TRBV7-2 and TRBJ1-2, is GAGVSQSPSNKVTEKGKDVELRCDPISGHTALYWYRQSLGQGLEFLIYFQGNSAPDKSGLPSDRFSAERTGGSVSTLTIQRTQQEDSAVYLCASSRGQRTNYGYTFGSGTRLTVV.

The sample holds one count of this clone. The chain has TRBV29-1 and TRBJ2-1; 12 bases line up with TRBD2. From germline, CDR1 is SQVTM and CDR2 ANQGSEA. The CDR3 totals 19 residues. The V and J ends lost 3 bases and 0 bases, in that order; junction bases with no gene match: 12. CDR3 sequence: CSVDEWGTSGSLSYNEQFF. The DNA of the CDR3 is TGCAGCGTTGATGAGTGGGGGACTAGCGGGTCTCTCTCCTACAATGAGCAGTTCTTC.

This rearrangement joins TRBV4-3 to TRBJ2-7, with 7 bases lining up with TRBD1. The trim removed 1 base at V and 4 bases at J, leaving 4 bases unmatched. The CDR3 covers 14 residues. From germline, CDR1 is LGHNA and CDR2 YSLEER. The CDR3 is CASSQGRGPYEQYF. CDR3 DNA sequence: TGCGCCAGCAGCCAAGGAAGGGGGCCGTACGAGCAGTACTTC.

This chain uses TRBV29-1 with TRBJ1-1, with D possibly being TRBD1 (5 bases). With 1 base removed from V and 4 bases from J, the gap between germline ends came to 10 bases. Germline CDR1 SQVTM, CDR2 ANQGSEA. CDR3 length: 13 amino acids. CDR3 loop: CSVEGGGFTEAFF. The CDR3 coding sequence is TGCAGCGTTGAAGGGGGCGGATTCACTGAAGCTTTCTTT. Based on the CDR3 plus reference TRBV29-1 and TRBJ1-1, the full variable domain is SAVISQKPSRDICQRGTSLTIQCQVDSQVTMMFWYRQQPGQSLTLIATANQGSEATYESGFVIDKFPISRPNLTFSTLTVSNMSPEDSSIYLCSVEGGGFTEAFFGQGTRLTVV.

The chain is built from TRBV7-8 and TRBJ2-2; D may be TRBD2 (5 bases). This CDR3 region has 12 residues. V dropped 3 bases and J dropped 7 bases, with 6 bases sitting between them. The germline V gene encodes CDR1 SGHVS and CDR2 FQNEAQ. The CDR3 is CASSFGVGELFF. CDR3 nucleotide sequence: TGTGCCAGCAGCTTCGGGGTCGGGGAGCTGTTTTTT.

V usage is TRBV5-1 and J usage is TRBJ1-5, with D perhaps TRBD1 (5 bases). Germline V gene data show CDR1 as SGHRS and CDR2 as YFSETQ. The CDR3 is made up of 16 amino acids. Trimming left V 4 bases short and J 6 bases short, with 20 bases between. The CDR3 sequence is CASSPGDVVVGQPQHF. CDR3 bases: TGCGCCAGCAGCCCGGGGGATGTTGTGGTCGGTCAGCCCCAGCATTTT.

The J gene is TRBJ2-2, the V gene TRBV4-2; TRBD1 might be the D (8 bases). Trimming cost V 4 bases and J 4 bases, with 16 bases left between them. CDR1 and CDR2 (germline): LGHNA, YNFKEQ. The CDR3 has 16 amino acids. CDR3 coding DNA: TGTGCCAGCAGCCCGGGGGGCAGGGGGCCCACCGGGGAGCTGTTTTTT. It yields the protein CASSPGGRGPTGELFF.

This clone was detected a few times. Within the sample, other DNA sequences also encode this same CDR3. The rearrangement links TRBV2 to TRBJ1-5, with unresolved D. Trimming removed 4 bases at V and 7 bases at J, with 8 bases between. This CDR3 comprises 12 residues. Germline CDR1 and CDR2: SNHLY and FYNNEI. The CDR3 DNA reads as TGTGCCAGCAGTGCGGAAGTGCAGCCCCAGCATTTT. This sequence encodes CASSAEVQPQHF. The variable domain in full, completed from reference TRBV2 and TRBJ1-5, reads EPEVTQTPSHQVTQMGQEVILRCVPISNHLYFYWYRQILGQKVEFLVSFYNNEISEKSEIFDDQFSVERPDGSNFTLKIRSTKLEDSAMYFCASSAEVQPQHFGDGTRLSIL.